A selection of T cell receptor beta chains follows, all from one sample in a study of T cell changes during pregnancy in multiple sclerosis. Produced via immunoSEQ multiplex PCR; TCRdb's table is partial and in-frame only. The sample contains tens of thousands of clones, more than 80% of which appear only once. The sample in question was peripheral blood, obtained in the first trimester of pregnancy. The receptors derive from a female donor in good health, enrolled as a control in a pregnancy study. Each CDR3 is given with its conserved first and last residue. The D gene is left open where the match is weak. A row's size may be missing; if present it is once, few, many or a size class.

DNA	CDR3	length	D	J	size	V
TGTGCCAGCAGCCGGACTCCAGCGGAGACCCAGTACTTC	CASSRTPAETQYF	13	.	TRBJ2-5	.	TRBV9
TGTGCCAGCAGCCAACTCCAGGGGAGCCCGCAGTACTTC	CASSQLQGSPQYF	13	.	TRBJ2-7	few	TRBV7-2
TGTGCCAGCAGCTTAACCGGGGCTAGCGGGTTAAATCAGTTCTTC	CASSLTGASGLNQFF	15	TRBD2	TRBJ2-1	few	TRBV7-3
TGTGCCAGCAGCGTAACTAGCGGGGAAACAGATACGCAGTATTTT	CASSVTSGETDTQYF	15	TRBD2	TRBJ2-3	.	TRBV9
TGCGCCAGCAGCCAAATGACAGGGACTGAAGCTTTCTTT	CASSQMTGTEAFF	13	TRBD1	TRBJ1-1	.	TRBV4-3
TGTGCCAGCAGCCAACAGGGGAGTCAGAATGAAAAACTGTTTTTT	CASSQQGSQNEKLFF	15	.	TRBJ1-4	.	TRBV4-2
TGCAGCGGGCTGACTGATTATGGCTACACCTTC	CSGLTDYGYTF	11	.	TRBJ1-2	.	TRBV29-1
TGTGCCAGCATCTTTGGGCGGGGCGGGGGGGCGTCCTACGAGCAGTACTTC	CASIFGRGGGASYEQYF	17	TRBD2	TRBJ2-7	.	TRBV5-6
TGCGCCAGCAGCTCGGACACCCCTGTAGGAGAGACCCAGTACTTC	CASSSDTPVGETQYF	15	.	TRBJ2-5	.	TRBV5-1
TGTGCCTGGAGTGAGGGGATAGGGGGCAGCTATGGCTACACCTTC	CAWSEGIGGSYGYTF	15	TRBD1	TRBJ1-2	.	TRBV30